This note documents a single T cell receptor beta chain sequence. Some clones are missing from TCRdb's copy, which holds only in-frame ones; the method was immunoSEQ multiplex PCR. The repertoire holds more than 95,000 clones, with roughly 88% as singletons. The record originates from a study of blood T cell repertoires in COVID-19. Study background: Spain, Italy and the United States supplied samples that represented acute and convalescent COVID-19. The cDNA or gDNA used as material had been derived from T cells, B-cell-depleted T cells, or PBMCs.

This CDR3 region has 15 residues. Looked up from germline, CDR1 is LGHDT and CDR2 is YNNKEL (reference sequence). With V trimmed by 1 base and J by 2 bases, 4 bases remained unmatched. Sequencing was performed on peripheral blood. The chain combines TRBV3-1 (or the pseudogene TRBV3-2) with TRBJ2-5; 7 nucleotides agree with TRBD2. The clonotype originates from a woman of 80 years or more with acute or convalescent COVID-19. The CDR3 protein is CASSQVAGTQETQYF. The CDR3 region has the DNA TGTGCCAGCAGCCAAGTAGCGGGTACGCAAGAGACCCAGTACTTC.